These 19 T cell receptor beta chains share one sample of origin, sequenced in a study of prognosis after radiotherapy for stage I lung cancer. It was by two-round multiplex PCR that TCR beta CDR3 was amplified from genomic DNA. Gene-specific TRBV and TRBJ primers were used in PCR round one. TCRdb reanalysed the multiplex PCR reads using MiXCR and keeps one entry per CDR3 protein. The profile shows more than 12,000 distinct CDR3 sequences, approximately 30% of them singletons. The source was PBMCs, collected before or after stereotactic body radiation therapy (not recorded which). The receptors were gathered from a donor aged 50 or older with non-small cell lung cancer.

This clonotype was counted at least ten times. This chain connects TRBV19 to TRBJ2-3; maybe TRBD1 (6 bases). This CDR3 contains 16 residues. Between the trimmed V and J ends, which lost 5 bases and 0 bases, there was a span of 15 bases. Germline V gene sequence: CDR1 LNHDA, CDR2 SQIVND (reference sequence). CDR3 amino acids: CASSLNRVSSTDTQYF. In DNA form, the CDR3 reads TGTGCCAGTAGTTTAAACAGGGTTTCTAGCACAGATACGCAGTATTTT.

This clonotype has ten or more counts. V is TRBV7-9 and J is TRBJ2-1, with unresolved D. Between the trimmed V and J ends, which lost 3 bases and 5 bases, there was a span of 8 bases. The CDR3 runs to 13 residues. Germline values: CDR1 SEHNR, CDR2 FQNEAQ (reference sequence). CDR3 residues: CASSFEHNNEQFF. In DNA form, the CDR3 reads TGTGCCAGCAGCTTTGAGCACAACAATGAGCAGTTCTTC.

Ten or more counts support this clonotype. The chain links TRBV10-2 to TRBJ2-1, with 7 bases identical to TRBD2. The junction had 9 bases not matched to a gene; V was cut back by 1 base and J by 12 bases. The CDR3 is made up of 14 amino acids. The germline gives CDR1 WSHSY, CDR2 SAAADI. CDR3 coding DNA: TGCGCCAGCAGTGAGTATGGTTTAGGGACTACGCAGTTCTTC. Its protein product is CASSEYGLGTTQFF.

By share, this clonotype ranks as medium-sized (0.01 to 0.1%). The chain links TRBV5-1 to TRBJ2-2; tentative D call: TRBD1 (6 bases). V lost 4 bases to trimming and J lost 0 bases, with 13 bases between them. CDR1 is SGHRS, CDR2 YFSETQ, per germline. The CDR3 is 16 residues long. The chain's CDR3 is CASSLQGIANTGELFF. The CDR3 DNA reads as TGCGCCAGCAGCCTGCAGGGGATAGCGAACACCGGGGAGCTGTTTTTT.

This clonotype was counted at least ten times. The chain uses TRBV3-1 and TRBJ2-7, with 8 bases matching TRBD2. The germline V gene has CDR1 LGHDT and CDR2 YNNKEL (reference sequence). This CDR3 is 13 amino acids long. V was clipped by 6 bases and J by 5 bases; unmatched bases: 6. CDR3 region: CASRNSGTHEQYF. The CDR3 DNA is TGTGCCAGCAGGAATAGCGGGACTCACGAGCAGTACTTC.

This clonotype was observed at least ten times. The chain combines TRBV12-3 or TRBV12-4 with TRBJ2-4; 8 nucleotides agree with TRBD2. The length of the CDR3 is 13 residues. The trim removed 3 bases at V and 8 bases at J, leaving 3 bases unmatched. CDR3 protein: CASSLSGSHIQYF. CDR3 nucleotides: TGTGCCAGCAGTTTGAGCGGGAGCCACATTCAGTACTTC.

As to this clonotype: An end of the junction does not agree with germline; a read error may underlie this. The V and J genes are TRBV15 and TRBJ1-3; no reliable D call. In germline, CDR1 is LNHNV, CDR2 YYDKDF (reference sequence). The CDR3 runs 15 residues. The CDR3 DNA reads TGTGCCACCAGCAGCAACGCAAGCTCTGGAAACACCATACATTTT. Protein sequence: CATSSNASSGNTIHF.

This clonotype has at least ten counts. The chain links TRBV5-8 to TRBJ1-2; TRBD1 agrees at 10 bases. The V gene end was trimmed by 5 bases and the J gene end by 9 bases; junction bases not matched to a gene: 13. The CDR3 is made up of 15 amino acids. The germline CDR1 and CDR2 sequences are SGHTS and YDEGEE. As DNA, the CDR3 is TGTGCCAGCAGTTCGAGGGACAGGGGCTACTCGAGCTACACCTTC. Translation: CASSSRDRGYSSYTF.

This clonotype was seen ten or more times. The J gene is TRBJ2-2, the V gene TRBV9, with D unclear. CDR3 size: 17 residues. Germline-derived CDR1 and CDR2 are SGDLS and YYNGEE. Trimming pared 0 bases from V and 0 bases from J, leaving 12 bases between. The CDR3 loop reads CASSVAVGVSNTGELFF. The CDR3, as DNA: TGTGCCAGCAGCGTAGCGGTTGGGGTTTCGAACACCGGGGAGCTGTTTTTT.

Turning to this clonotype: An end of the junction differs from the germline gene, which may be a read error. V is TRBV7-8 and J is TRBJ1-5; D ambiguous. CDR1 is SGHVS and CDR2 is FQNEAQ in the germline V gene. The CDR3 is made up of 13 amino acids. This CDR3 is CASSAGHNQPQHF. CDR3 DNA sequence: TGTGCAAGCAGCGCCGGCCACAATCAGCCCCAGCATTTT. Filled out from reference TRBV7-8 and TRBJ1-5, the complete variable domain reads GAGVSQSPRYKVAKRGQDVALRCDPISGHVSLFWYQQALGQGPEFLTYFQNEAQLDKSGLPSDRFFAERPEGSVSTLKIQRTQQEDSAVYLCASSAGHNQPQHFGDGTRLSIL.

This clonotype was seen only once. One end of the junction fails to match germline, which may point to a read error. The chain combines TRBV28 with TRBJ2-7, with a possible D match to TRBD1 (8 bases). The V gene's germline CDR1 is MDHEN and CDR2 SYDVKM. The CDR3 consists of 15 residues. The CDR3 nucleotides are TGTGCCAGCAGTGGGGGGGCAGGGGGCTCCTACCAGCAGTACTTC. It is translated as CASSGGAGGSYQQYF.

This clonotype showed up many times. The chain links TRBV4-1 to TRBJ2-1, with D unresolved. Germline V gives CDR1 MGHRA, CDR2 YSYEKL. V was trimmed by 8 bases and J by 3 bases, leaving 11 bases between them. CDR3 length: 13 residues. The chain's CDR3 is CASGEYGYNEQFF. The CDR3 DNA follows: TGCGCCAGCGGCGAATATGGCTACAATGAGCAGTTCTTC.

This clonotype was counted many times. The chain uses TRBV28 and TRBJ1-5, with 10 nucleotides matching TRBD1. Per the germline V gene, CDR1 is MDHEN and CDR2 is SYDVKM. The CDR3 covers 14 residues. Trimming cost V 6 bases and J 5 bases; bases outside gene matches: 4. The CDR3 protein is CASRPGTGDQPQHF. CDR3 nucleotide sequence: TGTGCCAGCAGGCCCGGGACAGGGGATCAGCCCCAGCATTTT.

This clonotype was found once. A far larger clone is only one base removed, so a read error is likely. V gene TRBV20-1 combines with J gene TRBJ2-4, with D possibly being TRBD1 (6 bases). The last part of the DNA fits TRBJ2-7 better; the J call may be wrong. The CDR3 consists of 16 residues. In germline, CDR1 is DFQATT, CDR2 SNEGSKA (reference sequence). This CDR3 is CSARVVRGTWYYEQYF. The CDR3 DNA reads TGCAGTGCTAGAGTGGTGAGGGGGACCTGGTACTACGAGCAGTACTTC.

Concerning this clonotype itself: One end of the junction varies from germline; a read error may be responsible. The chain uses TRBV20-1 and TRBJ1-1, with a weak D call TRBD1 (6 bases). Germline lookup yields CDR1 DFQATT and CDR2 SNEGSKA (reference sequence). This CDR3 has 14 amino acids. CDR3 coding DNA: TGCAGTGCTAGAACAGGGATGTCTAACACTAAAGCTTTCTTT. Residues: CSARTGMSNTKAFF.

A word on this clonotype: A far larger clone is a single base away, which makes a read error likely. The chain has TRBV6-4 and TRBJ2-7; D perhaps matches TRBD2 (5 bases). In germline, CDR1 is MRHNA, CDR2 SNTAGT. The length of the CDR3 is 14 residues. The CDR3 nucleotides read TGTGACTCCCACGGACGGAGAGGGTCCTACGAGCAGTACTTC. This codes for CDSHGRRGSYEQYF.

This clonotype was detected many times. The V gene is TRBV29-1, the J gene TRBJ2-3; TRBD1 matches 7 bases. Losses at the gene ends were 6 bases for V and 0 bases for J; bases not matched to a gene: 9. Germline CDR1 is SQVTM and CDR2 is ANQGSEA. The CDR3 spans 15 residues. CDR3 loop: CSVTLGQESTDTQYF. The CDR3 region has the DNA TGCAGCGTGACGCTCGGACAGGAAAGCACAGATACGCAGTATTTT.

This clonotype was seen many times. The chain employs TRBV7-2 and TRBJ2-1, with a tentative D call TRBD1 (5 bases). Germline V gene data show CDR1 as SGHTA and CDR2 as FQGNSA. With 6 bases removed from V and 3 bases from J, the gap between germline ends came to 12 bases. This CDR3 has 14 residues. In DNA form, the CDR3 reads TGTGCCAGCAGTGTGGGGCGGAGCTACAATGAGCAGTTCTTC. Protein: CASSVGRSYNEQFF.

This clonotype was recorded at least ten times. The chain combines TRBV24-1 with TRBJ1-5; 8 bases fit TRBD1. V lost 3 bases and J lost 2; bases outside the gene matches: 2. Per germline, CDR1 KGHDR and CDR2 SFDVKD. The length of the CDR3 is 15 residues. CDR3 sequence (DNA): TGTGCCACCAGTGATGACAGGGGTGGCAATCAGCCCCAGCATTTT. Its translation is CATSDDRGGNQPQHF.